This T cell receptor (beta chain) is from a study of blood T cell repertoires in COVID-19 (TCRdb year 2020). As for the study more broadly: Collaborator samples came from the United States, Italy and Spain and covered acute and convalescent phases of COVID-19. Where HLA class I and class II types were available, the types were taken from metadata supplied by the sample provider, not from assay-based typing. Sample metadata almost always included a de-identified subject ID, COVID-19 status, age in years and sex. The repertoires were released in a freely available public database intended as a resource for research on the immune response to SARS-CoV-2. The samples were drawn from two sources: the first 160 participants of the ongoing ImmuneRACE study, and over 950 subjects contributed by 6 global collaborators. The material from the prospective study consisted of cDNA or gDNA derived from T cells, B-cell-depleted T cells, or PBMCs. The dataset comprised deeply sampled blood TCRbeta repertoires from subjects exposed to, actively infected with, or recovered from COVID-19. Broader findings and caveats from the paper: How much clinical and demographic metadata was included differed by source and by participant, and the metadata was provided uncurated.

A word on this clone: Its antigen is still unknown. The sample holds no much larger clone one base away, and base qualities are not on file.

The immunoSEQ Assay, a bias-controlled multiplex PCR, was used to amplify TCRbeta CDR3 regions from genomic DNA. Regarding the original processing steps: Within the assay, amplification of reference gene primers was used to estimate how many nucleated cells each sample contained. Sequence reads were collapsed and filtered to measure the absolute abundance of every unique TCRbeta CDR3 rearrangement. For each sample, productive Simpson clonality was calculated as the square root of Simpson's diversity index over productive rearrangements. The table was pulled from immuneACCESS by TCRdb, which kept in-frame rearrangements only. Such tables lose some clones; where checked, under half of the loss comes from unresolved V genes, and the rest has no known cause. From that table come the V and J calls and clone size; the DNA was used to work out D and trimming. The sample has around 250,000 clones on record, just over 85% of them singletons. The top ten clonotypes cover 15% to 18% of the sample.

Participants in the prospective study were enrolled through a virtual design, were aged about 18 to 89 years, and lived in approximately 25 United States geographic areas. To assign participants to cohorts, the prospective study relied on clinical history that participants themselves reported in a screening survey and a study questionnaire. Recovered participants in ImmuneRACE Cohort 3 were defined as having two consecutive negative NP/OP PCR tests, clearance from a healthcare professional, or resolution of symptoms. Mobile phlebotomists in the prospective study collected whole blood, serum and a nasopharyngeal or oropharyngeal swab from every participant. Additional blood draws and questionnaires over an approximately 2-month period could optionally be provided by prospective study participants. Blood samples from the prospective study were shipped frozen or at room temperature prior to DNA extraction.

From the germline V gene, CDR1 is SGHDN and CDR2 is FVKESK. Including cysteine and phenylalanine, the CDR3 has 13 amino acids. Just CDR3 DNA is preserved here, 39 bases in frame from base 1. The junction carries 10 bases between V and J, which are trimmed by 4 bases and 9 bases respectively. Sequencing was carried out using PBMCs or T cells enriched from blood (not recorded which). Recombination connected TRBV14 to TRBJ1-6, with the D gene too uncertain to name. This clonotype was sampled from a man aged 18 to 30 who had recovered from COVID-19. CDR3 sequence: CASSPFVGSPLHF. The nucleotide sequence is TGTGCCAGCAGCCCCTTCGTCGGTTCACCCCTCCACTTT.